This TCR beta chain appears in the sequencing data of a study of CD8 T cells in Susac syndrome. This clonotype was seen more than once but under ten times. The authors reverse transcribed roughly 0.5 to 1 ug RNA with random hexamers. Amplification of TCR beta CDR3 across 54 Vbeta and 13 Jbeta was performed with immunoSEQ multiplex PCR. In TCRdb, the immunoSEQ multiplex PCR reads were re-called with MiXCR into one record per CDR3 protein. The sample holds 100,000 to 150,000 distinct CDR3 sequences; around 94% are singletons and the top ten take under 0.095%. Controls matched for age and sex were healthy donors. The length of the CDR3 is 14 residues. Germline V gene lookup returns CDR1 SGHVS and CDR2 FNYEAQ. The V and J ends lost 2 bases and 5 bases respectively, with 12 bases between them.

Sequenced sample: CD4+ T cells from PBMCs. V is TRBV7-6 and J is TRBJ2-5, with D perhaps matching TRBD1 (6 bases). This clonotype originated in a human donor in good health. CDR3 sequence: CASSLNRVSETQYF. Written as DNA, the CDR3 is TGTGCCAGCAGCTTAAACAGGGTGTCCGAGACCCAGTACTTC.